The subject of this entry is one T cell receptor (beta chain). The clone's antigen remains unknown. Base qualities are not provided; no much larger clone lies one nucleotide away. The CDR3 contains 17 residues, cysteine and phenylalanine counted. Only the CDR3 DNA stays, 51 bases, in frame from base 1. The sample is drawn from a study of blood T cell repertoires in COVID-19 (TCRdb year 2020). For context, the study as a whole: Collaborator samples came from the United States, Italy and Spain and covered acute and convalescent phases of COVID-19. The material from the prospective study consisted of cDNA or gDNA derived from T cells, B-cell-depleted T cells, or PBMCs. Deeply sampled blood TCRbeta repertoires from subjects exposed to, actively infected with, or recovered from COVID-19 were included in the dataset. A freely available public database, intended as a resource for researchers studying the immune response to SARS-CoV-2, is where the repertoires were released. The samples were drawn from two sources: the first 160 participants of the ongoing ImmuneRACE study, and over 1,000 subjects contributed by 6 global collaborators. Nearly every sample came with metadata listing a de-identified subject ID, COVID-19 status, age in years and sex. HLA class I and class II types, where available, came from metadata supplied by the sample provider rather than from assay-based typing.

TCRbeta CDR3 regions were amplified from genomic DNA using the immunoSEQ Assay, a bias-controlled multiplex PCR. Regarding the original processing steps: Within the assay, amplification of reference gene primers was used to estimate how many nucleated cells each sample contained. Sequence reads were collapsed and filtered to measure the absolute abundance of every unique TCRbeta CDR3 rearrangement. For each sample, productive Simpson clonality was calculated as the square root of Simpson's diversity index across productive rearrangements. Held by TCRdb, this immuneACCESS table contains in-frame sequences only and omits some clones. Under half of the omission traces to an unresolved V gene where checked; the cause of the rest is unknown. V and J calls and clone size are copied from that table; D and trimming were computed from the DNA. In this sample the table shows 150,000 to 200,000 clones, nearly 85% of which occur a single time. The ten largest clones represent more than 5% of the sample.

Here is what the overall study found, with its caveats: The quantity of clinical and demographic metadata differed by source and by participant and was supplied without curation.

Each collaborating institution followed its own protocols to collect whole blood in K2EDTA tubes. For TCRbeta analysis, collaborator samples were shipped as frozen whole blood, as isolated PBMCs, or as DNA extracted from either sample type. Sequencing was done on a sample of peripheral blood. The receptor was isolated from a young woman with acute or convalescent COVID-19. Here the chain combines TRBV21-1 and TRBJ1-6. TRBV21-1 is listed as a pseudogene. The CDR3 protein: CASSTRGGTEYNSPLHF. The bases are TGTGCCAGCAGCACCCGGGGGGGGACAGAGTATAATTCACCCCTCCACTTT.